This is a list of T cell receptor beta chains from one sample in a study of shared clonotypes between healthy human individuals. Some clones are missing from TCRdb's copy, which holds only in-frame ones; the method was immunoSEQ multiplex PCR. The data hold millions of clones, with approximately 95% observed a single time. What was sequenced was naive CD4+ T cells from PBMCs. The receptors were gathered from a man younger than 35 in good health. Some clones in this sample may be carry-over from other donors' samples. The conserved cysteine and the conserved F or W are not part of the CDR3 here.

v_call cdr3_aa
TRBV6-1 ASTPRAGDVNIQY
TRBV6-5 ASTQTGGLGTEAF
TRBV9 ASSPRLAGGSMETQY
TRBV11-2 ASSSGQHYEQY
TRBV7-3 ASSTDRGDYGYT
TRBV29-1 SVAYTGHTEAF
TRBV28 ASSLHRASSYEQY
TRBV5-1 ASSLTSGDNEQF
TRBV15 ATSKTGAYHYEQY
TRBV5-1 ASSIDREPPT
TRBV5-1 ASSFDWPLNEQF
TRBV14 ASSARGEQPQH
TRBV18 ASSLTGPKTSTNYGYT
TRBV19 ASSRLTSGREETQY
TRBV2 ASSGTGRDGELF
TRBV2 ATRRVSTDTQY
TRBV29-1 SATSDIYEQY
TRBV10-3 AISESYRGQETQY
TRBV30 AWSVGSSGETQY
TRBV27 ASSFEAFPYEQY
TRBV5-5 ASSLGPQGIDQPQH
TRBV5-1 ASSLGGVNYGYT
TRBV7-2 ASTLAASYNEQF
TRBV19 ASSPLSGGETQY
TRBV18 ASSPLKGEETQY
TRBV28 ASSFGGPNYGYT
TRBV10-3 AIMGQGGSYEQY
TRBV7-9 ASSLENPGRQY
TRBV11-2 ASTKDTNQPQH
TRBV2 ASSGQGVSYEQY
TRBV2 ASSVGGSGGTDTQY
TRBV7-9 ASSRGVLREETQY
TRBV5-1 ASSLEEGNIQY
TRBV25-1 ASSEFRRLAGARVWF
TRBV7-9 ASSLRGKDGYT
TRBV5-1 ASSLATSTDTQY
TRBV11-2 ASSQKWGNEQY
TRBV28 ASSPEATTNYEQY
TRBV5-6 ASSRRGTGGQETQY
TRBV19 ASSRGLTYEQY
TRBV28 ASSSLEGLSYEQY
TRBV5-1 ASSPIDWNTGELF
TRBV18 ASSPSWGTDTQY
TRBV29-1 SVQPVAGPSYEQY
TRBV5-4 ASSSGQGPVLT
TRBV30 AWSGSSSIPPSTEAF
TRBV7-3 ASSLIAGDYNEQF
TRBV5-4 ASSLVSGNEKLF
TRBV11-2 ATQARNSGNTIY
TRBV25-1 ASSGYGGGTDTQY
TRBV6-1 ASIRNQGYEQY
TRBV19 ASSISGTTRTEAF
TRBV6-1 ASRTGTGINGYT